Shown below are 26 T cell receptor beta chains from a single sample sequenced in a study of technical replicates of blood from a few donors. The protocol was immunoSEQ multiplex PCR, while the TCRdb copy is restricted to in-frame clones and leaves out a portion. This sample has approximately 70,000 clones, with around 95% found just once. Material: T cells isolated from PBMCs. Source of these receptors: a human donor in good health.

This clone was detected once. V usage is TRBV11-3 and J usage is TRBJ2-6, with D possibly being TRBD1 (6 bases). CDR3 size: 20 residues. CDR1 and CDR2 from the germline V gene are SGHNT and YENEEA. The V gene lost 3 bases and the J gene lost 0 bases, with 21 bases spanning the gap. The CDR3 DNA follows: TGTGCCAGCAGCTTTCTGGGGGCGAATAAGTTTTTCTCTGGGGCCAACGTCCTGACTTTC. Translated: CASSFLGANKFFSGANVLTF.

The CDR3 is CASSLVWRGGVPSYNEQFF. The CDR3 DNA is TGTGCCAGCAGCTTGGTTTGGCGGGGGGGTGTCCCCTCCTACAATGAGCAGTTCTTC. This chain connects TRBV5-6 to TRBJ2-1, with TRBD2 identical over 9 bases. The CDR3 contains 19 residues. Germline V CDR1 and CDR2: SGHDT, YYEEEE. Trimming cost V 0 bases and J 0 bases; bases outside gene matches: 10.

A single count supports this clone. The CDR3: CASSESTSGAYNEQFF. DNA of the CDR3: TGTGCCAGCAGTGAATCGACTAGCGGGGCCTACAATGAGCAGTTCTTC. The rearrangement links TRBV6-1 to TRBJ2-1, with 11 positions matching TRBD2. V shed 2 bases, J shed 2 bases, and the junction held 2 bases outside the gene matches. There are 16 residues in the CDR3. Germline assignment: CDR1 MNHNS and CDR2 SASEGT.

V is TRBV10-3 and J is TRBJ2-7; perhaps TRBD1 as D (6 bases). The CDR3 totals 14 residues. V lost 6 bases to trimming and J lost 6 bases, with 18 bases between them. Germline CDR1 and CDR2: ENHRY and SYGVKD. The CDR3 is CAISAGDTASEQYF. CDR3 bases: TGTGCCATCAGCGCAGGGGACACGGCCTCCGAGCAGTACTTC.

This sequence joins TRBV4-2 and TRBJ2-5; no definite D call. This CDR3 is built from 13 residues. Deletions cut 0 bases from V and 4 bases from J, with 6 bases between. Germline V lookup: CDR1 LGHNA, CDR2 YNFKEQ. The CDR3 bases are TGTGCCAGCAGCCAAGATCCAGGAGAGACCCAGTACTTC. Translation gives CASSQDPGETQYF.

V is TRBV11-1 and J is TRBJ2-7, with 11 bases that match TRBD1. Germline assignment: CDR1 SGHAT and CDR2 FQDESV (reference sequence). The CDR3 covers 15 residues. Germline trimming cut 6 bases from V and 4 bases from J; bases unmatched to any gene: 8. CDR3: CASRATGQGAYEQYF. The DNA for the CDR3 is TGTGCCAGCAGAGCAACCGGACAGGGGGCTTACGAGCAGTACTTC. The variable domain in full, completed from reference TRBV11-1 and TRBJ2-7, reads EAEVAQSPRYKITEKSQAVAFWCDPISGHATLYWYRQILGQGPELLVQFQDESVVDDSQLPKDRFSAERLKGVDSTLKIQPAELGDSAMYLCASRATGQGAYEQYFGPGTRLTVT.

The chain recombines TRBV6-5 with TRBJ2-3, with 7 nucleotides matching TRBD1. Germline CDR1 reads MNHEY; CDR2 reads SVGAGI. The CDR3 totals 15 residues. V gave up 4 bases and J gave up 5 bases; unmatched junction bases: 9. In DNA form, the CDR3 reads TGTGCCAGCAGTTCTAAACTAGGGGGCGTAGATACGCAGTATTTT. Its translation: CASSSKLGGVDTQYF.

A single count supports this clone. The CDR3, as DNA: TGTGCCAGCAGCGCGGATACCGGGACAGGGGGCGAAAAACTGTTTTTT. This translates into CASSADTGTGGEKLFF. The chain carries TRBV9 and TRBJ1-4, with 12 bases aligning to TRBD1. The CDR3 contains 16 residues. The germline V gene has CDR1 SGDLS and CDR2 YYNGEE. V lost 3 bases to trimming and J lost 8 bases; unmatched junction nucleotides: 8.

This clone was observed a single time. This chain connects TRBV7-9 to TRBJ2-1, with 10 bases that match TRBD1. Germline V lookup: CDR1 SEHNR, CDR2 FQNEAQ (reference sequence). The CDR3 runs 14 residues. V was pared by 6 bases and J by 13 bases, with 12 bases of the junction left unmatched. CDR3 nucleotides: TGTGCCAGCAGTCCCGGGACAGGGGCGATAGGCCAGTTCTTC. This codes for CASSPGTGAIGQFF.

V usage is TRBV27 and J usage is TRBJ2-7; possible D gene TRBD2, 6 bases. This CDR3 comprises 15 residues. The germline V gene has CDR1 MNHEY and CDR2 SMNVEV (reference sequence). V was cut by 2 bases and J by 6 bases, with 17 bases left in between. CDR3: CASSLLPGVGSEQYF. DNA of the CDR3: TGTGCCAGCAGTTTACTACCGGGGGTCGGATCCGAGCAGTACTTC.

The chain joins TRBV7-9 to TRBJ2-1; TRBD1 matches 7 bases. With 5 bases clipped from V and 4 bases from J, the junction kept 14 bases outside the gene matches. CDR3 size: 17 residues. Germline V lookup: CDR1 SEHNR, CDR2 FQNEAQ (reference sequence). The CDR3 bases are TGTGCCAGCAGCCCATCCCCCCGGGACAGATCGTACAATGAGCAGTTCTTC. Its protein product is CASSPSPRDRSYNEQFF.

The chain employs TRBV7-9 and TRBJ2-4; D is unclear. The CDR3 contains 19 residues. CDR1 and CDR2 (germline): SEHNR, FQNEAQ (reference sequence). The V end was cut by 5 bases, the J end by 2 bases, with 25 bases between. CDR3: CASSGFPSPPGRPKNIQYF. In DNA form, the CDR3 reads TGTGCCAGCAGCGGATTTCCATCCCCCCCTGGGCGACCCAAAAACATTCAGTACTTC.

This clone is a singleton in its sample. A read error may account for a junction end that differs from germline. The genes are TRBV4-2 and TRBJ2-4; D possibly corresponds to TRBD1 (6 bases). CDR1 LGHNA and CDR2 YNFKEQ come from the germline V gene. CDR3 length: 13 amino acids. CDR3 bases: TGTGCCAGCAGCCAAGATGGTCAGGGGCGATTTATCTTC. Translation: CASSQDGQGRFIF.

The chain uses TRBV5-1 and TRBJ2-3, with D hard to call. The CDR3 contains 13 residues. Germline V gives CDR1 SGHRS, CDR2 YFSETQ. V lost 3 bases and J lost 1, with 6 bases in between. This chain's CDR3 is CASSYGRTDTQYF. The CDR3 nucleotides are TGCGCCAGCAGCTACGGTCGCACAGATACGCAGTATTTT.

The V call is TRBV11-2, the J call TRBJ2-7; D remains unclear. CDR1 and CDR2 (germline): SGHAT, FQNNGV. CDR3 length equals 11 residues. The V and J ends lost 9 bases and 0 bases respectively, with 6 bases between them. The CDR3 region has the DNA TGTGCCAGTGGGCTCTCCTACGAGCAGTACTTC. Protein: CASGLSYEQYF.

The rearrangement links TRBV10-3 to TRBJ2-2; D gene unclear. The CDR3 totals 12 residues. Trimming shortened V by 3 bases and J by 5 bases, and 4 bases separated the two germline ends. The germline V gene has CDR1 ENHRY and CDR2 SYGVKD. The CDR3 is CAISDSTGELFF. In DNA form, the CDR3 reads TGTGCCATCAGTGATTCAACCGGGGAGCTGTTTTTT.

This clone was seen just once. V is TRBV7-2 and J is TRBJ2-7; TRBD1 matches 8 bases. Per the germline V gene, CDR1 is SGHTA and CDR2 is FQGNSA. The CDR3 loop spans 15 amino acids. Trimming took 5 bases from V and 1 from J; bases not matched to a gene: 7. The DNA of the CDR3 is TGTGCCAGCAGCCCTCAGACAGGGGAATCCTACGAGCAGTACTTC. Translated, it gives CASSPQTGESYEQYF.

CDR3 DNA sequence: TGTGCCAGCAGTGAAGCTCTGACTACTTACACAGATACGCAGTATTTT. The encoded protein is CASSEALTTYTDTQYF. The V call is TRBV6-1, the J call TRBJ2-3; a possible D gene is TRBD2 (5 bases). The CDR3 is 16 residues long. The ends were cut back, 0 bases at V and 2 bases at J, with 12 bases in the middle. Germline V gene data show CDR1 as MNHNS and CDR2 as SASEGT.

This chain's CDR3 is CASSLDLAQISNEQFF. Written as DNA, the CDR3 is TGTGCCAGCAGCTTGGACTTGGCACAAATCTCCAATGAGCAGTTCTTC. The chain carries TRBV7-9 and TRBJ2-1; D possibly corresponds to TRBD2 (5 bases). Trimming took 3 bases from V and 6 from J, leaving 18 bases between them. CDR3 size: 16 residues. Germline V gene lookup returns CDR1 SEHNR and CDR2 FQNEAQ (reference sequence).

This clone is a singleton in its sample. V is TRBV5-4 and J is TRBJ2-7; 11 nucleotides match TRBD2. The CDR3 consists of 15 residues. The germline gives CDR1 SGHNT, CDR2 YYREEE (reference sequence). V dropped 4 bases and J dropped 4; count of bases not matched to a gene: 7. Written as DNA, the CDR3 is TGTGCCAGCAGCCGTACTAGCGGGGGCCTTTACGAGCAGTACTTC. This sequence encodes CASSRTSGGLYEQYF.

V gene TRBV2 combines with J gene TRBJ2-5, with unresolved D. The germline gives CDR1 SNHLY, CDR2 FYNNEI. V lost 8 bases to trimming and J lost 0 bases, with 10 bases between them. The CDR3 consists of 13 residues. For the CDR3, the DNA is TGTGCCAGCGTGGCCACGTACCAAGAGACCCAGTACTTC. Translated: CASVATYQETQYF.

The chain has TRBV10-3 and TRBJ2-3; possible D gene TRBD2, 5 bases. Per germline, CDR1 ENHRY and CDR2 SYGVKD. V gave up 4 bases and J gave up 1 base, with 15 bases separating them. CDR3 size: 16 residues. The CDR3 region has the DNA TGTGCCATCAGTGGAGCCGGGAATCTGGGCACAGATACGCAGTATTTT. It translates to CAISGAGNLGTDTQYF.

The rearrangement links TRBV11-2 to TRBJ2-1; D ambiguous. CDR3 length: 16 amino acids. Germline values: CDR1 SGHAT, CDR2 FQNNGV. V was trimmed by 0 bases and J by 0 bases, leaving 9 bases between them. DNA of the CDR3: TGTGCCAGCAGCTTAGATAAGTGGAGCTCCTACAATGAGCAGTTCTTC. Translating it yields CASSLDKWSSYNEQFF. The full variable domain, completed using reference TRBV11-2 and TRBJ2-1, is EAGVAQSPRYKIIEKRQSVAFWCNPISGHATLYWYQQILGQGPKLLIQFQNNGVVDDSQLPKDRFSAERLKGVDSTLKIQPAKLEDSAVYLCASSLDKWSSYNEQFFGPGTRLTVL.

The V gene is TRBV18, the J gene TRBJ2-5; D not certain. CDR1 is KGHSH and CDR2 is LQKENI in the germline V gene. The V and J ends lost 3 bases and 2 bases respectively, with 10 bases between them. CDR3 size: 14 residues. CDR3 in DNA: TGTGCCAGCTCACCCGAGCTAGAACAAGAGACCCAGTACTTC. Translating gives CASSPELEQETQYF.

The chain carries TRBV27 and TRBJ2-7; TRBD1 might be the D (5 bases). Looked up from germline, CDR1 is MNHEY and CDR2 is SMNVEV (reference sequence). The CDR3 length is 13 residues. The V gene lost 5 bases and the J gene lost 5 bases, with 13 bases spanning the gap. The CDR3 region has the DNA TGTGCCAGCAGTCCCATCTGGGGCCACGAGCAGTACTTC. The encoded protein is CASSPIWGHEQYF.

V and J are TRBV19 and TRBJ1-2; D remains unclear. CDR1 is LNHDA, CDR2 SQIVND, per germline (reference sequence). Trimming pared 5 bases from V and 4 bases from J, leaving 14 bases between. The length of the CDR3 is 14 residues. In DNA, the CDR3 is TGTGCCAGTAGTGATTACCTCAGGCGCTATGGCTACACCTTC. Translated: CASSDYLRRYGYTF.